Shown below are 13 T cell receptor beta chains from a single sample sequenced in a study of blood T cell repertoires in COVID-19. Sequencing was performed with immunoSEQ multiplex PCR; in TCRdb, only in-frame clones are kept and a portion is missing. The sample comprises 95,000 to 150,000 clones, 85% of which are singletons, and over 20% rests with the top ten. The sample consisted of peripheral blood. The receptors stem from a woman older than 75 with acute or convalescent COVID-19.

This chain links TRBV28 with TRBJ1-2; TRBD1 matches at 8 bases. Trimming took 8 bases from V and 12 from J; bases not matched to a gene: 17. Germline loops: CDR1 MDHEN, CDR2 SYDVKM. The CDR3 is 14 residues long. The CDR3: CASLSYRGFRRNTF. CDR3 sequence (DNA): TGTGCCAGCTTAAGTTACAGGGGGTTCAGGAGAAACACCTTC.

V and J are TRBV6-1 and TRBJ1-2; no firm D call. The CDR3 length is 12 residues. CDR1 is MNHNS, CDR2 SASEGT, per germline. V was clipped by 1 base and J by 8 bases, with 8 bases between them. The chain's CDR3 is CASSEGVRGYTF. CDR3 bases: TGTGCCAGCAGTGAAGGGGTGAGGGGCTACACCTTC.

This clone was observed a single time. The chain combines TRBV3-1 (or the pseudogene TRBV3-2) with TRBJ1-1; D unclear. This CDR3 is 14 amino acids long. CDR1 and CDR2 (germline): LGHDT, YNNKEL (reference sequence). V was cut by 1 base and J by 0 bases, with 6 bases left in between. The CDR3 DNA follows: TGTGCCAGCAGCCAAGGAGTCATGAACACTGAAGCTTTCTTT. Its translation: CASSQGVMNTEAFF.

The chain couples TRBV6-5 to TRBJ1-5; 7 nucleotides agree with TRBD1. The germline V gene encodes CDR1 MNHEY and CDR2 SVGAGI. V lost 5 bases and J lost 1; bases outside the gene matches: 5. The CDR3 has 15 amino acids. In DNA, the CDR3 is TGTGCCAGCAGTACTTCCAGGGGGAGCAATCAGCCCCAGCATTTT. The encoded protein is CASSTSRGSNQPQHF.

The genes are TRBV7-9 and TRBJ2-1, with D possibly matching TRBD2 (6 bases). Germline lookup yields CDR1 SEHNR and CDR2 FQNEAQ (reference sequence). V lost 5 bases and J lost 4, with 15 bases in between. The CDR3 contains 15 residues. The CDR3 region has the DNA TGTGCCAGCAGCGCCCACCGGGACTCTTACAATGAGCAGTTCTTC. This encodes CASSAHRDSYNEQFF.

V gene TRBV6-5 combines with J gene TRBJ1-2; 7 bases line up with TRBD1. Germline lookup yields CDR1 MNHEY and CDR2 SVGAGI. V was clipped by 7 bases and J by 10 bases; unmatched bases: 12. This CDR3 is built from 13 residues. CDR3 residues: CASKETGWPFYTF. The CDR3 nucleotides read TGTGCCAGCAAAGAGACAGGGTGGCCCTTCTACACCTTC.

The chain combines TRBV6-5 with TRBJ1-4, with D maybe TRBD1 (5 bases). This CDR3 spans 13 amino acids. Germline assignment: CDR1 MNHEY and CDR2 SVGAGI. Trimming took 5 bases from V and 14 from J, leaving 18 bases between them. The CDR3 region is CASSLQTEQRLFF. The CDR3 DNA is TGTGCCAGCAGTCTACAGACAGAGCAAAGGCTGTTTTTT.

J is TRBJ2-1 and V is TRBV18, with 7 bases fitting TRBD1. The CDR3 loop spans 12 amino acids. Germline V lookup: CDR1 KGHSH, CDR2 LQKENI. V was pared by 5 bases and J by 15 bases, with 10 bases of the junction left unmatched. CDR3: CASSSGQWAPFF. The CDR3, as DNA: TGTGCCAGCTCATCGGGACAGTGGGCCCCGTTCTTC.

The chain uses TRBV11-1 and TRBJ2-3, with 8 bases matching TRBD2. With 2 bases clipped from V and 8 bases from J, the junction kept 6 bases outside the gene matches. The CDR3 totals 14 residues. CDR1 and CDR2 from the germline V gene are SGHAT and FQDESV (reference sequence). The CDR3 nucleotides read TGTGCCAGCAGCTTACGGGAGGCGGGGGGTACGCAGTATTTT. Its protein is CASSLREAGGTQYF.

The CDR3 region is CATSRSVPLTGQPQHF. The CDR3 DNA follows: TGTGCCACCAGCAGATCGGTCCCCCTTACGGGTCAGCCCCAGCATTTT. The chain has TRBV15 and TRBJ1-5; D remains ambiguous. Germline V lookup: CDR1 LNHNV, CDR2 YYDKDF (reference sequence). With 2 bases removed from V and 6 bases from J, the gap between germline ends came to 17 bases. This CDR3 is 16 amino acids long. Drawing the rest from reference TRBV15 and TRBJ1-5, the complete variable domain is DAMVIQNPRYQVTQFGKPVTLSCSQTLNHNVMYWYQQKSSQAPKLLFHYYDKDFNNEADTPDNFQSRRPNTSFCFLDIRSPGLGDTAMYLCATSRSVPLTGQPQHFGDGTRLSIL.

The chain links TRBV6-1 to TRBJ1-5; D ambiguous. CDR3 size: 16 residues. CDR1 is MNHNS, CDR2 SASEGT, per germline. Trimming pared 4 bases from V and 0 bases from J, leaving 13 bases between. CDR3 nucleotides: TGTGCCAGCAGTGTCCGAGCTTCCTATAGCAATCAGCCCCAGCATTTT. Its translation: CASSVRASYSNQPQHF.

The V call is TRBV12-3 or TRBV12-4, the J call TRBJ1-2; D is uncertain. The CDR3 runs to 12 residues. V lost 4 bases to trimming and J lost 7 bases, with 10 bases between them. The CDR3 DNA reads TGTGCCAGCAGTTGGACTCATGGTGGCTACACCTTC. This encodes CASSWTHGGYTF.

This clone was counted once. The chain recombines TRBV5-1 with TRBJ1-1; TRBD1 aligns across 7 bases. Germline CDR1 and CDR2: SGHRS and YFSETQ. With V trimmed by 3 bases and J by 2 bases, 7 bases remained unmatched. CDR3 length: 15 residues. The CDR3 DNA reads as TGCGCCAGCAGCTGGAGGCAGGGGGGCAACACTGAAGCTTTCTTT. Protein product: CASSWRQGGNTEAFF.